The present T cell receptor (beta chain) was sequenced within a study of naive and memory T cell subsets. An equimolar mix of two oligonucleotides served as the beta constant-region primer for TRBC1 and TRBC2. The ligated cDNA underwent four PCR rounds using SP2 and nested alpha and beta constant-region primers. TCRdb independently ran MiXCR on the UMI-ligation and nested PCR reads; one entry per CDR3 protein. Of approximately 9,300 distinct CDR3 sequences in the sample, 4.5% to 6% were seen once. This clonotype showed up many times. Specimen: CD4+ TEMRA cells from blood. Subset given: effector memory re-expressing CD45RA, CD45RA+ CD27-. This TCR derives from a human donor in good health.

CDR3 sequence: CASSVGSSGSADTQYF. The DNA of the CDR3 is TGTGCCAGCAGCGTAGGATCCAGCGGGTCCGCAGATACGCAGTATTTT. V usage is TRBV9 and J usage is TRBJ2-3, with D maybe TRBD2 (6 bases). This CDR3 contains 16 residues. Germline loops: CDR1 SGDLS, CDR2 YYNGEE. V lost 0 bases and J lost 4, with 15 bases in between.